The present entry profiles one T cell receptor beta chain with its context. Libraries of TCR beta came from iRepertoire HTBI primers plus Arm-PCR of CDR3 regions. TCRdb re-derived calls from the multiplex PCR reads in MiXCR, one entry per CDR3 protein. Among about 560,000 distinct CDR3 sequences listed, roughly 16% were seen once. This entry comes from a study of regulatory T cells in long-lasting Graves disease. V was clipped by 5 bases and J by 5 bases, with 12 bases between them. The CDR3 is 14 amino acids. Germline CDR1 MGHRA, CDR2 YSYEKL. The time point denotes: newly diagnosed GD, antithyroid drugs for less than 3 months. There was RNA extracted from PBMCs, and the TCR library was made from it. These data also formed part of another study, on T cells in Graves' hyperthyroidism and ophthalmopathy.

The clonotype originates from a man aged 18-30 years with Graves disease. This chain uses TRBV4-1 with TRBJ2-2, with no clear D. The material was peripheral blood mononuclear cells (PBMCs), obtained at new diagnosis, from a patient treated with antithyroid drugs. The CDR3 bases are TGCGCCAGCAGCGGGCTCCTTTTAACCGGGGAGCTGTTTTTT. It yields the protein CASSGLLLTGELFF.